The 29 T cell receptor beta chains presented below share a single source sample, sequenced in a study of blood T cell repertoires in COVID-19 (dated by TCRdb to about 2020). The receptor library was made with the immunoSEQ multiplex PCR assay. Not all clones reach the TCRdb copy of this immuneACCESS table, which keeps in-frame sequences only. Checked studies attribute under half of the gap to unresolved V genes and leave the rest unexplained. The table for this sample lists 95,000 to 110,000 clones; roughly 90% of them were counted only once. The ten largest clones represent 3.5% to 4% of the sample. Input material: peripheral blood. These receptors were obtained from a woman in her fifties or sixties with acute or convalescent COVID-19.

The J gene is TRBJ1-2, the V gene TRBV4-1; D is uncertain. V shed 0 bases and J shed 4 bases, with 12 bases lying between them. The CDR3 sequence is 15 residues long. The V gene's germline CDR1 is MGHRA and CDR2 YSYEKL. The CDR3 region is CASSQERSGGYGYTF. As DNA, the CDR3 is TGCGCCAGCAGCCAAGAGCGTAGCGGAGGCTATGGCTACACCTTC.

The chain's CDR3 is CASSGSRTNNEQFF. The CDR3 nucleotides read TGTGCCAGCAGCGGGAGCAGGACCAACAATGAGCAGTTCTTC. This chain connects TRBV7-9 to TRBJ2-1, with D possibly TRBD2 on 5 matching bases. V lost 5 bases, J lost 5 bases, and 13 bases lay in between. The CDR3 consists of 14 residues. The germline V gene has CDR1 SEHNR and CDR2 FQNEAQ (reference sequence). The variable domain in full, with the rest retrieved from reference TRBV7-9 and TRBJ2-1, is DTGVSQNPRHKITKRGQNVTFRCDPISEHNRLYWYRQTLGQGPEFLTYFQNEAQLEKSRLLSDRFSAERPKGSFSTLEIQRTEQGDSAMYLCASSGSRTNNEQFFGPGTRLTVL.

This chain links TRBV2 with TRBJ1-4; 9 bases match TRBD1. Germline lookup yields CDR1 SNHLY and CDR2 FYNNEI. The CDR3 runs 16 residues. V trimming: 5 bases; J trimming: 8 bases; junction bases outside the gene matches: 12. CDR3 DNA: TGTGCCAGCAGTCCAAGGGCGGGACAGGGAAGGGAAAAACTGTTTTTT. It yields the protein CASSPRAGQGREKLFF.

Only a few counts were recorded for this clone. The rearrangement links TRBV6-6 to TRBJ2-3; TRBD1 matches at 11 bases. Germline V gene data show CDR1 as MNHNY and CDR2 as SVGAGI (reference sequence). This CDR3 is built from 16 residues. The junction had 11 bases not matched to a gene; V was cut back by 8 bases and J by 4 bases. In nucleotides, the CDR3 is TGTGCCAGCTGCAGGACAGGGGGCGCGGGCGCAGATACGCAGTATTTT. Its translation: CASCRTGGAGADTQYF.

This clone was observed once. The rearrangement joins TRBV6-6 to TRBJ1-5, with D unclear. Trimming removed 2 bases from V and 2 bases from J, with 4 bases in between. This CDR3 contains 13 residues. Germline V gene data show CDR1 as MNHNY and CDR2 as SVGAGI (reference sequence). The CDR3 DNA is TGTGCCAGCAGTTACACAGGCAATCAGCCCCAGCATTTT. It translates to CASSYTGNQPQHF.

This sequence joins TRBV4-2 and TRBJ1-3; D is undetermined. CDR1 is LGHNA, CDR2 YNFKEQ, per germline. V was shortened by 2 bases and J by 2 bases, with 10 bases between the two germline ends. The CDR3 has 15 amino acids. The CDR3 loop reads CASSQHAVTGNTIYF. Here the CDR3 DNA reads TGTGCCAGCAGCCAACACGCGGTAACTGGAAACACCATATATTTT.

This rearrangement joins TRBV15 to TRBJ1-5; D call uncertain. Germline CDR1 LNHNV, CDR2 YYDKDF (reference sequence). CDR3 length equals 13 residues. Trimming stripped 5 bases from V and 7 bases from J, with 12 bases between. The CDR3 sequence is CATSVDTVQPQHF. As DNA, the CDR3 is TGTGCCACCAGCGTTGACACGGTCCAGCCCCAGCATTTT.

DNA for the CDR3: TGTGCCAGCAGCCGGGGGACAGACACCGGGGAGCTGTTTTTT. It encodes CASSRGTDTGELFF. V is TRBV5-8 and J is TRBJ2-2, with D perhaps TRBD1 (7 bases). The CDR3 sequence is 14 residues long. Trimming took off 4 bases at V and 3 bases at J, with 10 bases between the two ends. Germline assignment: CDR1 SGHTS and CDR2 YDEGEE.

This clone came up once. The V call is TRBV24-1, the J call TRBJ2-1, with 9 bases fitting TRBD2. The trim removed 3 bases at V and 9 bases at J, leaving 8 bases unmatched. The CDR3 runs to 15 residues. Germline V gene data show CDR1 as KGHDR and CDR2 as SFDVKD. The CDR3 is CATSDPSGISSEQFF. The DNA of the CDR3 is TGTGCCACCAGTGATCCTAGCGGGATCTCCAGTGAGCAGTTCTTC.

The chain links TRBV25-1 to TRBJ2-7; 8 bases map to TRBD1. Germline assignment: CDR1 MGHDK and CDR2 SYGVNS. The CDR3 consists of 13 residues. V was pared by 5 bases and J by 2 bases, with 2 bases of the junction left unmatched. For the CDR3, the DNA is TGTGCCAGCAGTAGGACAGGGACCTACGAGCAGTACTTC. As protein: CASSRTGTYEQYF.

This clone has only one observation. The chain combines TRBV6-1 with TRBJ1-1; no reliable D call. Trimming pared 2 bases from V and 4 bases from J, leaving 14 bases between. Looked up from germline, CDR1 is MNHNS and CDR2 is SASEGT. The CDR3 has 15 amino acids. The DNA of the CDR3 is TGTGCCAGCAGTGAAAGGCTAGGTCGTGCCACTGAAGCTTTCTTT. The encoded protein is CASSERLGRATEAFF.

V and J are TRBV5-1 and TRBJ1-1, with D tentatively TRBD1 (5 bases). The CDR3 extends over 14 amino acids. Between the trimmed V and J ends, which lost 7 bases and 0 bases, there was a span of 13 bases. The germline CDR1 and CDR2 sequences are SGHRS and YFSETQ. The CDR3 is CASGREGLNTEAFF. CDR3 bases: TGCGCCAGCGGAAGGGAGGGACTGAACACTGAAGCTTTCTTT.

The genes are TRBV29-1 and TRBJ1-4; D gene uncertain. The CDR3 is 12 residues long. V shed 6 bases and J shed 10 bases, with 15 bases lying between them. Germline V CDR1 and CDR2: SQVTM, ANQGSEA. The CDR3 sequence is CSVSPPGGKLFF. The DNA of the CDR3 is TGCAGCGTCTCACCCCCCGGTGGAAAACTGTTTTTT.

This chain connects TRBV28 to TRBJ2-7; D may be TRBD1 (7 bases). Germline CDR1 and CDR2: MDHEN and SYDVKM. The V end was cut by 6 bases, the J end by 3 bases, with 21 bases between. The CDR3 covers 16 residues. CDR3 sequence reads: CASSPRDSRGVYEQYF. Written as DNA, the CDR3 is TGTGCCAGCAGCCCGCGGGACAGCAGAGGGGTCTACGAGCAGTACTTC.

J is TRBJ2-1 and V is TRBV12-3 or TRBV12-4; tentative D call: TRBD2 (5 bases). V was clipped by 6 bases and J by 10 bases, with 16 bases between them. The CDR3 runs to 13 residues. The CDR3 region has the DNA TGTGCCAGCAGGTTGGACTTCCCGGGGGAGCAGTTCTTC. Its protein is CASRLDFPGEQFF.

The rearrangement joins TRBV3-1 (or the pseudogene TRBV3-2) to TRBJ2-5; perhaps TRBD1 as D (6 bases). Germline CDR1 LGHDT, CDR2 YNNKEL (reference sequence). Trimming cost V 6 bases and J 5 bases, with 19 bases left between them. This CDR3 has 15 amino acids. This chain's CDR3 is CASSLTGITSETQYF. For the CDR3, the DNA is TGTGCCAGCAGTCTCACAGGGATAACTTCGGAGACCCAGTACTTC.

The chain combines TRBV28 with TRBJ1-1; D is unresolved. The CDR3 is made up of 14 amino acids. Per germline, CDR1 MDHEN and CDR2 SYDVKM. V lost 4 bases and J 9 bases, leaving 18 bases between the germline ends. The CDR3 sequence is CASSSTPRRKQAFF. The CDR3, as DNA: TGTGCCAGCAGTTCCACCCCCAGGCGAAAACAAGCTTTCTTT.

The rearrangement joins TRBV20-1 to TRBJ2-1; D uncertain. This CDR3 spans 11 amino acids. Trimming stripped 3 bases from V and 7 bases from J, with 7 bases between. Germline CDR1 DFQATT, CDR2 SNEGSKA (reference sequence). DNA of the CDR3: TGCAGTGCTAGTCGTGTTAATGAGCAGTTCTTC. Translating gives CSASRVNEQFF.

This clone has just one count. V and J are TRBV28 and TRBJ1-2; no firm D call. V lost 3 bases to trimming and J lost 5 bases, with 7 bases between them. The V gene's germline CDR1 is MDHEN and CDR2 SYDVKM. The CDR3 extends over 12 amino acids. CDR3 region: CASSLSLYGYTF. In DNA, the CDR3 is TGTGCCAGCAGTTTGTCTTTGTATGGCTACACCTTC.

The chain couples TRBV9 to TRBJ1-6; D is uncertain. The V end lost 3 bases, the J end lost 6 bases, and 10 bases lay between the germline ends. Germline V gene data show CDR1 as SGDLS and CDR2 as YYNGEE. This CDR3 comprises 14 residues. The CDR3 DNA sequence: TGTGCCAGCAGCGAACAGATTTTTAATTCACCCCTCCACTTT. Translating it yields CASSEQIFNSPLHF.

The chain is built from TRBV7-2 and TRBJ1-3; maybe TRBD1 (5 bases). V was clipped by 6 bases and J by 0 bases, with 12 bases between them. This CDR3 contains 15 residues. The germline gives CDR1 SGHTA, CDR2 FQGNSA. The CDR3 DNA follows: TGTGCCAGCAGATTGACAGCTAGCTCTGGAAACACCATATATTTT. This sequence encodes CASRLTASSGNTIYF.

In regard to this clone: A junction end diverges from the germline sequence, so it may reflect a read error. This rearrangement joins TRBV7-7 to TRBJ2-7; 7 nucleotides line up with TRBD2. The CDR3 extends over 17 amino acids. CDR1 is SSHAT, CDR2 FNYEAQ, per germline (reference sequence). CDR3 region: CASSLRPAGTIAYEQYF. CDR3 in DNA: TGTGCTAGCAGCTTAAGGCCGGCCGGGACTATTGCGTACGAGCAGTACTTC. Filled out from reference TRBV7-7 and TRBJ2-7, the complete variable domain reads GAGVSQSPRYKVTKRGQDVTLRCDPISSHATLYWYQQALGQGPEFLTYFNYEAQPDKSGLPSDRFSAERPEGSISTLTIQRTEQRDSAMYRCASSLRPAGTIAYEQYFGPGTRLTVT.

This clone was found a few times. This chain uses TRBV9 with TRBJ2-2; 8 bases are a match to TRBD1. This CDR3 is built from 15 residues. Germline CDR1 is SGDLS and CDR2 is YYNGEE. J gave up 2 bases and V 3 bases, and 3 bases lay outside the gene matches. The chain's CDR3 is CASSETGANTGELFF. Written as DNA, the CDR3 is TGTGCCAGCAGCGAGACAGGGGCTAACACCGGGGAGCTGTTTTTT. Complete variable domain (other parts from reference TRBV9 and TRBJ2-2): DSGVTQTPKHLITATGQRVTLRCSPRSGDLSVYWYQQSLDQGLQFLIQYYNGEERAKGNILERFSAQQFPDLHSELNLSSLELGDSALYFCASSETGANTGELFFGEGSRLTVL.

The V gene is TRBV6-5, the J gene TRBJ1-1; 9 positions agree with TRBD1. Looked up from germline, CDR1 is MNHEY and CDR2 is SVGAGI. J gave up 5 bases and V 2 bases, and 3 bases lay outside the gene matches. CDR3 length: 14 amino acids. For the CDR3, the DNA is TGTGCCAGCAGTTACAGGACAGGGGCGACTGAAGCTTTCTTT. Its translation: CASSYRTGATEAFF.

The genes are TRBV13 and TRBJ2-1; TRBD1 matches at 8 bases. V shed 4 bases, J shed 14 bases, and the junction held 7 bases outside the gene matches. The CDR3 loop spans 12 amino acids. The germline CDR1 and CDR2 sequences are PRHDT and FYEKMQ (reference sequence). The CDR3 sequence is CASSSRQGLEFF. The CDR3 nucleotides read TGTGCCAGCAGCTCACGACAGGGGTTAGAGTTCTTC.

This chain uses TRBV6-5 with TRBJ1-1; 9 bases map to TRBD1. Germline V CDR1 and CDR2: MNHEY, SVGAGI. V gave up 5 bases and J gave up 9 bases; unmatched junction bases: 10. The CDR3 contains 14 residues. Here the CDR3 reads CASSLASGQGKAFF. The CDR3 DNA sequence: TGTGCCAGCAGTCTCGCTTCGGGACAGGGAAAAGCTTTCTTT.

This clone was found a few times. This CDR3 is CASSQSGTGREKLFF. The CDR3, as DNA: TGTGCCAGCAGCCAATCCGGGACAGGGCGTGAAAAACTGTTTTTT. This sequence joins TRBV3-1 (or the pseudogene TRBV3-2) and TRBJ1-4, with TRBD1 matching 9 bases. V was pared by 2 bases and J by 7 bases, with 5 bases of the junction left unmatched. The length of the CDR3 is 15 residues. Germline V CDR1 and CDR2: LGHDT, YNNKEL (reference sequence).

The V call is TRBV19, the J call TRBJ2-1; 16 positions match TRBD2. The CDR3 totals 22 residues. Trimming at V came to 3 bases and at J to 8 bases, leaving 22 bases not matched to a gene. Per the germline V gene, CDR1 is LNHDA and CDR2 is SQIVND (reference sequence). This chain's CDR3 is CASSMTPPGLAGGRIRDDEQFF. CDR3 bases: TGTGCCAGTAGTATGACACCACCGGGACTAGCGGGAGGGCGAATAAGGGACGATGAGCAGTTCTTC.

This chain links TRBV5-1 with TRBJ1-1; D is unclear. Trimming removed 4 bases from V and 0 bases from J, with 10 bases in between. This CDR3 comprises 14 residues. Germline assignment: CDR1 SGHRS and CDR2 YFSETQ. The CDR3 loop is CASSKQNMNTEAFF. The CDR3 DNA sequence: TGCGCCAGCAGCAAACAGAATATGAACACTGAAGCTTTCTTT.